The present T cell receptor (beta chain) was sequenced within a study of cytomegalovirus exposure and HLA in healthy donors. General study results and limits: Associated with HLA alleles at 0.05 false discovery rate in a later analysis were 16,951 TCR beta sequences. Per a later analysis, HLA-associated TCR beta chains showed more clonal expansion than other, equally common TCR beta chains.

The CDR3 is 15 amino acids. The V and J ends lost 4 bases and 4 bases respectively, with 16 bases between them. CDR1 and CDR2 from the germline V gene are SGHTA and FQGTGA. The PCR was carried out with 60 Vbeta primers and 13 Jbeta primers. Assay: immunoSEQ multiplex PCR; the TCRdb copy retains only in-frame clones and omits some. The sample carries under 300,000 clones, 70% to 90% recorded once. Comment on this clone: The target antigen is unknown.

Specimen: PBMCs. The chain links TRBV7-3 to TRBJ1-1, with a possible D match to TRBD1 (6 bases). The sequence was collected from a man between 40 and 49 years old in good health and CMV-seropositive. CDR3 nucleotides: TGTGCCAGCAGCTCGGACAGTTCTTCCGGCACTGAAGCTTTCTTT. Protein product: CASSSDSSSGTEAFF.